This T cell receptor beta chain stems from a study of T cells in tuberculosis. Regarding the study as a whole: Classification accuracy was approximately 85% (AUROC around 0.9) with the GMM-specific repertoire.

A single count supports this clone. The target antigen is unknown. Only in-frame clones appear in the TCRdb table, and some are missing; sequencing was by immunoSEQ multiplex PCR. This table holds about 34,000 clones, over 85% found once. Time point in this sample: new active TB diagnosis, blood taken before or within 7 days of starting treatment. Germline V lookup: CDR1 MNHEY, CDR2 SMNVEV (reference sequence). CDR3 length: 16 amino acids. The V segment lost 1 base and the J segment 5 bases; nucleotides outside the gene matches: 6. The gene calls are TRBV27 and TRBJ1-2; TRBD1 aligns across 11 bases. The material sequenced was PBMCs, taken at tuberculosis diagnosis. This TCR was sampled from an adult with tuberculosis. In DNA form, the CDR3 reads TGTGCCAGCAGTTTATTCGCAGGGACAGGGGGGTATGGCTACACCTTC. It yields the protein CASSLFAGTGGYGYTF.